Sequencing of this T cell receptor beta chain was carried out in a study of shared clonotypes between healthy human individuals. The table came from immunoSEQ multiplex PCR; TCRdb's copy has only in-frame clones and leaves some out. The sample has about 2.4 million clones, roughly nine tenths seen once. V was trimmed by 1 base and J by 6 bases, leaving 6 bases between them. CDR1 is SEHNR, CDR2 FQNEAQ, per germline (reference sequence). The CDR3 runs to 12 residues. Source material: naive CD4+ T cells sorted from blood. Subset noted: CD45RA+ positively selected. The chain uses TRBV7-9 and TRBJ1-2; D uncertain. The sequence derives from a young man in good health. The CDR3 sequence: CASSLESDGYTF. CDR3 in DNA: TGTGCCAGCAGCTTAGAATCAGATGGCTACACCTTC. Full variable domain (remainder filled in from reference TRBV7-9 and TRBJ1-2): DTGVSQNPRHKITKRGQNVTFRCDPISEHNRLYWYRQTLGQGPEFLTYFQNEAQLEKSRLLSDRFSAERPKGSFSTLEIQRTEQGDSAMYLCASSLESDGYTFGSGTRLTVV.